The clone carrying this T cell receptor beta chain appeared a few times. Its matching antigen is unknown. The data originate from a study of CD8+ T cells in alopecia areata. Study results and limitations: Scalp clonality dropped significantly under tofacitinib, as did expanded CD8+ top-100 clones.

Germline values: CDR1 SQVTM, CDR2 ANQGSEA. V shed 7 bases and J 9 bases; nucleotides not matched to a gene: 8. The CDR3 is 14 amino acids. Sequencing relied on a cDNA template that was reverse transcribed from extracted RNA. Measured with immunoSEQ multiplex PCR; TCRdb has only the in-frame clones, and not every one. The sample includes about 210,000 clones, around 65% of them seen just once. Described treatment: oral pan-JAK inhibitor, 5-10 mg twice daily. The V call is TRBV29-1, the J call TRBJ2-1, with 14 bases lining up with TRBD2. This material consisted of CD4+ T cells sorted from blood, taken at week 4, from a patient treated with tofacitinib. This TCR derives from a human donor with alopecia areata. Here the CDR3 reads CSAKTSGGALEQFF. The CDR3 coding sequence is TGCAGCGCAAAGACTAGCGGGGGGGCTCTTGAGCAGTTCTTC.